This T cell receptor (beta chain) appears in the sequencing data of a study of T cell responses to AZD1222 COVID-19 vaccine. Germline assignment: CDR1 GTSNPN and CDR2 SVGIG (reference sequence). The CDR3 has 14 residues. Trimming shortened V by 2 bases and J by 0 bases, and 5 bases separated the two germline ends. Sequencing was performed with immunoSEQ multiplex PCR; in TCRdb, only in-frame clones are kept and a portion is missing. The sample contains some 96,000 clones, about 88% of which appear only once. The sequences come from peripheral blood, collected on day 0 of AZD1222 vaccination. The V call is TRBV30, the J call TRBJ2-6; no firm D call. The TCR was taken from an adult in good health. CDR3 region: CAWSKTSGANVLTF. In DNA, the CDR3 is TGTGCCTGGAGTAAGACCTCTGGGGCCAACGTCCTGACTTTC.